This TCR beta chain originates from a study of blood T cell repertoires in COVID-19. Only one count was recorded for this clone. Assay: immunoSEQ multiplex PCR; the TCRdb copy retains only in-frame clones and omits some. The table shows 150,000 to 200,000 clones, with 89% occurring only once. V was cut by 3 bases and J by 1 base, with 12 bases left in between. The germline V gene has CDR1 SGHTA and CDR2 FQGNSA. The CDR3 length is 16 residues. Specimen: PBMCs or T cells enriched from blood (not recorded which). The TCR sequence derives from a woman under 30 who had recovered from COVID-19. The chain couples TRBV7-2 to TRBJ2-2, with D possibly being TRBD2 (6 bases). The CDR3 spells CASSFPREKNTGELFF. The CDR3 DNA follows: TGTGCCAGCAGCTTCCCACGGGAGAAGAACACCGGGGAGCTGTTTTTT. The complete variable domain, with remaining parts taken from reference TRBV7-2 and TRBJ2-2, reads GAGVSQSPSNKVTEKGKDVELRCDPISGHTALYWYRQSLGQGLEFLIYFQGNSAPDKSGLPSDRFSAERTGGSVSTLTIQRTQQEDSAVYLCASSFPREKNTGELFFGEGSRLTVL.